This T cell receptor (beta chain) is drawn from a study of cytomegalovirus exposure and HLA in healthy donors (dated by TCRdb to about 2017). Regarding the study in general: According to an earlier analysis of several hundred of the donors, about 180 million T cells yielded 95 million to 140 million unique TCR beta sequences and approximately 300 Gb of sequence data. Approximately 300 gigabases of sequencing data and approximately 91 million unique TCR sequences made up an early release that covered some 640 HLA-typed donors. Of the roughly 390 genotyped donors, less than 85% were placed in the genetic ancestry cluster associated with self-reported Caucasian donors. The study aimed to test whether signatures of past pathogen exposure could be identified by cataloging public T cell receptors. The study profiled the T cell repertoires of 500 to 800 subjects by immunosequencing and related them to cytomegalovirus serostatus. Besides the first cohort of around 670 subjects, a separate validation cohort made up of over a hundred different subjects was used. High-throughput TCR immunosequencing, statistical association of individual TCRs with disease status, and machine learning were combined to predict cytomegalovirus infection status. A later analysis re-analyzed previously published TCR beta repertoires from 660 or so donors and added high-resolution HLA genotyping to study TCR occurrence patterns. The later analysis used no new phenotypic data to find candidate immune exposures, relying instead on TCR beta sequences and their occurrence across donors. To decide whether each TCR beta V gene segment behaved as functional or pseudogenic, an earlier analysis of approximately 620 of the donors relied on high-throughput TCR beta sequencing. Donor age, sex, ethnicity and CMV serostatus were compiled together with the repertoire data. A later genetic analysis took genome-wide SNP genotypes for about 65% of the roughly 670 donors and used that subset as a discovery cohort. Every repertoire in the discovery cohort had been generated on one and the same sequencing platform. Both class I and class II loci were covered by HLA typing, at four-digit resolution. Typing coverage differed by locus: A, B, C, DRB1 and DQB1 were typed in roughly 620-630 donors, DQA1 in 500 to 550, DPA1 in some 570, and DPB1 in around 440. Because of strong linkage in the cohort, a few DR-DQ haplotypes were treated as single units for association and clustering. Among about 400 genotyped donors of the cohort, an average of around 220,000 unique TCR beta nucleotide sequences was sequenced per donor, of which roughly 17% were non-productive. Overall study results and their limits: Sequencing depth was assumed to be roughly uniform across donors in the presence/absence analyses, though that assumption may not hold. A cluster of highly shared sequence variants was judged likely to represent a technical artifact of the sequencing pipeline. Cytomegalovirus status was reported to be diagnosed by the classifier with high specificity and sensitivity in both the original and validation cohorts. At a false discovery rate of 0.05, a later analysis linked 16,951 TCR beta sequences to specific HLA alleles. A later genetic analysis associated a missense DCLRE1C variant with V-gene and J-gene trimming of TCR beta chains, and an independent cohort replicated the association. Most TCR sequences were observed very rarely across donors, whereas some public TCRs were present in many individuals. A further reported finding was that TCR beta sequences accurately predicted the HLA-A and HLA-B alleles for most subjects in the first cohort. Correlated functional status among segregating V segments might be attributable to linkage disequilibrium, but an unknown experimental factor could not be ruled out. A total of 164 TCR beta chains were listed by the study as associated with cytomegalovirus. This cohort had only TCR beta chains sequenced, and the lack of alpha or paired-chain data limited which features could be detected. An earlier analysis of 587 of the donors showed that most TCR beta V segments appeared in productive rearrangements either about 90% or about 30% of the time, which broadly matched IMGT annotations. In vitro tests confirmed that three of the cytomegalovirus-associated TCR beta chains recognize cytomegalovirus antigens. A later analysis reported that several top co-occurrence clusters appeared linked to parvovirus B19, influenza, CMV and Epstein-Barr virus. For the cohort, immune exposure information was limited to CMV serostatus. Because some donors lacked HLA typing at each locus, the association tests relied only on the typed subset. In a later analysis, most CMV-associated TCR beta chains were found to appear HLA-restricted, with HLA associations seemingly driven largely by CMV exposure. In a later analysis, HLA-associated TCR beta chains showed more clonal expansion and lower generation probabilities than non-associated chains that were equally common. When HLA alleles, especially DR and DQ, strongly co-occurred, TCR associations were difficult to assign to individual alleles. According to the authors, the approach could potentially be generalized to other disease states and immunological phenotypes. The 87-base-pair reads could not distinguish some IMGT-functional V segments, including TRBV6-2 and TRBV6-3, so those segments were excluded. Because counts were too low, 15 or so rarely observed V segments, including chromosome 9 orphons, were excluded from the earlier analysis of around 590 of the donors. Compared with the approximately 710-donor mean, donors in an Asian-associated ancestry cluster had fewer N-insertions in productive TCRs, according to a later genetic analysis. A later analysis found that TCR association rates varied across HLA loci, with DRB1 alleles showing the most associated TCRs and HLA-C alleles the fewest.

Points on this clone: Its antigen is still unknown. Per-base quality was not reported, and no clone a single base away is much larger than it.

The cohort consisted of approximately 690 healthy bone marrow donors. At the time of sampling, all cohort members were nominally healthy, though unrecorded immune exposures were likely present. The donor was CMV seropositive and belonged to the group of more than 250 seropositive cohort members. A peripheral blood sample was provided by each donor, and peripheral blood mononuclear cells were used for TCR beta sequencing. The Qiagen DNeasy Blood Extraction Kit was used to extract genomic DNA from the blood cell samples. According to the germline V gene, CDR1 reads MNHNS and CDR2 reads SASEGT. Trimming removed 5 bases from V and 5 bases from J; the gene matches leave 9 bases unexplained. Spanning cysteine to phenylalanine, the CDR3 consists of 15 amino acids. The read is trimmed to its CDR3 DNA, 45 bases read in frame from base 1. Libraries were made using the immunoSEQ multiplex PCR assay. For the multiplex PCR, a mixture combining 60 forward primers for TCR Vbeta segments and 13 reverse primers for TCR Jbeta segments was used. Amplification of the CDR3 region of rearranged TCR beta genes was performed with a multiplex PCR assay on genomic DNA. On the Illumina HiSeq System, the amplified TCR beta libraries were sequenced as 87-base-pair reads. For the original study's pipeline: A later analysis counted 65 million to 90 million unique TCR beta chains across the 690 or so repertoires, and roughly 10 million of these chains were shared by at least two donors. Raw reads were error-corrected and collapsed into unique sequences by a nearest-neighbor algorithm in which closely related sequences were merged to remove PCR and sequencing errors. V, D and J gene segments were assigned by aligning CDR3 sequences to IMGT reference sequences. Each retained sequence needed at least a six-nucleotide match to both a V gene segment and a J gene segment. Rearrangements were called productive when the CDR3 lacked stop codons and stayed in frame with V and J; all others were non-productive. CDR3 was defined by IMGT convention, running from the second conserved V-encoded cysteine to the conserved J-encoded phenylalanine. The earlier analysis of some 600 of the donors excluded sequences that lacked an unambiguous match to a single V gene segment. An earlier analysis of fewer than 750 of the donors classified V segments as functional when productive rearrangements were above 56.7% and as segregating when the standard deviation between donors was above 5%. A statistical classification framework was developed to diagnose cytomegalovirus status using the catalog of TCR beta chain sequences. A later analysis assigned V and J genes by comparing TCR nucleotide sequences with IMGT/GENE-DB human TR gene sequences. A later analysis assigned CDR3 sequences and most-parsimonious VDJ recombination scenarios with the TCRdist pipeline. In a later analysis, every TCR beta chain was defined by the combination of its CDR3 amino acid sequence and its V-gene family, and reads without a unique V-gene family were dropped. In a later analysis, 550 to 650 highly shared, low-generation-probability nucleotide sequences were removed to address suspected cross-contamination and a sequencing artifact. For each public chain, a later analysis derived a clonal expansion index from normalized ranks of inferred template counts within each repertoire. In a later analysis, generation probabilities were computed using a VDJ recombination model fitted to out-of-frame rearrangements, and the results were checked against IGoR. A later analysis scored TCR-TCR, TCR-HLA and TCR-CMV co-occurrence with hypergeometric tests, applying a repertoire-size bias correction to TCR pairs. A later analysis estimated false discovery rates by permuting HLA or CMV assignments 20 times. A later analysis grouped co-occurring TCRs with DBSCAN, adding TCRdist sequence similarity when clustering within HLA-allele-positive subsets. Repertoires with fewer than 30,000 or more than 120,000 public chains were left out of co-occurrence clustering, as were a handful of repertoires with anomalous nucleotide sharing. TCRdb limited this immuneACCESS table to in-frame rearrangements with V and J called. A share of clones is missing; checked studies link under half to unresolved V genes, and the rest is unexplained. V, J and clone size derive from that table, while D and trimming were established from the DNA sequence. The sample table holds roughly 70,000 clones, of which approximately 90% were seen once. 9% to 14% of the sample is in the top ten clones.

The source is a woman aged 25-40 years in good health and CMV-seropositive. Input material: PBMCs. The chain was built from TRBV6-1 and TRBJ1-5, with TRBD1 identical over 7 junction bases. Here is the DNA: TGTGCCAGCAGTCCTCCCGGACAGGAGGATCAGCCCCAGCATTTT. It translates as CASSPPGQEDQPQHF.